This entry lists 14 T cell receptor beta chains sequenced from one sample in a study of OX40 agonist ivuxolimab in advanced cancers. Sequencing used immunoSEQ multiplex PCR; TCRdb keeps in-frame clones, though not all of them. The repertoire holds roughly 70,000 clones, with about 87% as singletons. The material sequenced was CD4+ or CD8+ T cells sorted from blood, taken in a trial of the OX40 agonist ivuxolimab. These receptors all stem from an adult with an advanced solid tumor such as melanoma, head and neck, liver or kidney cancer.

The J gene is TRBJ1-4, the V gene TRBV13; D may be TRBD1 (6 bases). Germline V gene data show CDR1 as PRHDT and CDR2 as FYEKMQ (reference sequence). This CDR3 region has 15 residues. The V and J ends lost 3 bases and 6 bases respectively, with 14 bases between them. CDR3 coding DNA: TGTGCCAGCAGCTTCGGGGGCAGGAGCGATGAAAAACTGTTTTTT. As protein: CASSFGGRSDEKLFF.

This sequence joins TRBV29-1 and TRBJ2-3, with D possibly TRBD1 on 6 matching bases. Trimming took 6 bases from V and 6 from J, leaving 10 bases between them. The length of the CDR3 is 11 residues. Germline assignment: CDR1 SQVTM and CDR2 ANQGSEA. CDR3 coding DNA: TGCAGCGTAACAGGGTCGGATACGCAGTATTTT. This translates into CSVTGSDTQYF.

V gene TRBV7-3 combines with J gene TRBJ2-3; 7 bases line up with TRBD1. Losses at the gene ends were 5 bases for V and 2 bases for J; bases not matched to a gene: 4. Germline V gene sequence: CDR1 SGHTA, CDR2 FQGTGA. The CDR3 has 14 amino acids. The CDR3 nucleotides read TGTGCCAGCAGCAGACAGGGTTACACAGATACGCAGTATTTT. Its translation is CASSRQGYTDTQYF.

The chain couples TRBV7-9 to TRBJ1-6; possibly TRBD1 for D (5 bases). The CDR3 is 15 residues long. Germline CDR1 and CDR2: SEHNR and FQNEAQ (reference sequence). The V and J ends lost 3 bases and 7 bases respectively, with 13 bases between them. This chain's CDR3 is CASSFHKGLNSPLHF. The CDR3 nucleotides read TGTGCCAGCAGCTTTCACAAGGGGCTCAATTCACCCCTCCACTTT.

Here the CDR3 reads CASSPRNGAEQYF. The CDR3 nucleotides are TGTGCCAGCAGCCCACGAAATGGGGCCGAGCAGTACTTC. The rearrangement uses TRBV7-8 and TRBJ2-7; a possible D gene is TRBD1 (5 bases). The V gene's germline CDR1 is SGHVS and CDR2 FQNEAQ. The V gene lost 5 bases and the J gene lost 6 bases, with 14 bases spanning the gap. The CDR3 covers 13 residues.

CDR3 residues: CASSLSGSAGDTQYF. DNA of the CDR3: TGTGCCAGCAGCTTGTCCGGGAGCGCTGGAGATACGCAGTATTTT. This chain uses TRBV7-9 with TRBJ2-3; D is possibly TRBD2 (6 bases). This CDR3 is 15 amino acids long. Germline-derived CDR1 and CDR2 are SEHNR and FQNEAQ (reference sequence). The V gene lost 3 bases and the J gene lost 5 bases, with 15 bases spanning the gap.

This clone was observed once. This chain connects TRBV27 to TRBJ2-1; no clear D. There are 9 residues in the CDR3. CDR1 MNHEY and CDR2 SMNVEV come from the germline V gene (reference sequence). V was clipped by 5 bases and J by 12 bases, with 5 bases between them. The DNA of the CDR3 is TGTGCCAGCAGTCCACCGCAGTTCTTC. Translated: CASSPPQFF.

The chain carries TRBV5-5 and TRBJ2-7; TRBD2 matches at 7 bases. The germline V gene has CDR1 SGHKS and CDR2 YYEKEE (reference sequence). This CDR3 has 15 amino acids. After removal of 3 bases from V and 3 bases from J, the junction contained 9 bases not matched to a gene. This chain's CDR3 is CASSWGGNSDYEQYF. The CDR3 DNA reads as TGTGCCAGCAGCTGGGGGGGAAACTCCGACTACGAGCAGTACTTC.

This sequence joins TRBV15 and TRBJ2-3; D uncertain. This CDR3 has 11 amino acids. V was trimmed by 0 bases and J by 11 bases, leaving 6 bases between them. Germline V gives CDR1 LNHNV, CDR2 YYDKDF (reference sequence). CDR3: CATSREEMQYF. DNA for the CDR3: TGTGCCACCAGCAGAGAAGAAATGCAGTATTTT.

V usage is TRBV29-1 and J usage is TRBJ1-4; D possibly corresponds to TRBD1 (5 bases). The CDR3 length is 11 residues. Germline V gene sequence: CDR1 SQVTM, CDR2 ANQGSEA. Trimming took 3 bases from V and 10 from J, leaving 9 bases between them. CDR3 sequence reads: CSVEWRGKLFF. CDR3 nucleotide sequence: TGCAGCGTTGAGTGGAGGGGAAAACTGTTTTTT.

This chain joins TRBV28 and TRBJ1-6, with TRBD1 matching 12 bases. The CDR3 sequence is 16 residues long. The germline CDR1 and CDR2 sequences are MDHEN and SYDVKM. Trimming cost V 6 bases and J 7 bases; bases outside gene matches: 7. In DNA form, the CDR3 reads TGTGCCAGCAGACCCGGGACAGGGGGCAGAAATTCACCCCTCCACTTT. It specifies CASRPGTGGRNSPLHF.

This clone was detected only once. This chain connects TRBV7-8 to TRBJ1-3; D ambiguous. CDR3 size: 14 residues. Germline V gene sequence: CDR1 SGHVS, CDR2 FQNEAQ. Trimming left V 4 bases short and J 6 bases short, with 13 bases between. CDR3 DNA: TGTGCCAGCAGCTCGGGGTTCATCTCAAACACCATATATTTT. This codes for CASSSGFISNTIYF.

The chain carries TRBV25-1 and TRBJ1-2; no clear D. CDR3 length: 14 residues. Trimming cost V 1 base and J 11 bases, with 17 bases left between them. Germline assignment: CDR1 MGHDK and CDR2 SYGVNS. The CDR3 region has the DNA TGTGCCAGCAGTGAATTAAAGGGCGCGGGGAGGTACACCTTC. As protein: CASSELKGAGRYTF.

The rearrangement links TRBV5-1 to TRBJ2-3; D is uncertain. The length of the CDR3 is 13 residues. Germline lookup yields CDR1 SGHRS and CDR2 YFSETQ. Trimming removed 3 bases from V and 6 bases from J, with 11 bases in between. DNA for the CDR3: TGCGCCAGCAGCTGGTCTGGGCCGGATACGCAGTATTTT. It encodes CASSWSGPDTQYF.